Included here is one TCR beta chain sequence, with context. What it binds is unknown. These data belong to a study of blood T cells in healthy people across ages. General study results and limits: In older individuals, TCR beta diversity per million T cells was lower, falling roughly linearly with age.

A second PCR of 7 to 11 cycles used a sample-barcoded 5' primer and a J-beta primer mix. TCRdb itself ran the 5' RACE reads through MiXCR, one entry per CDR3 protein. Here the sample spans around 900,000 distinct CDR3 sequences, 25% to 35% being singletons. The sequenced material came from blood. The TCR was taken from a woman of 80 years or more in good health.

This CDR3 is CASSPGLAGELRGYNEQFF. Written as DNA, the CDR3 is TGTGCCAGCAGCCCGGGACTAGCGGGGGAGTTAAGAGGCTACAATGAGCAGTTCTTC. This sequence joins TRBV7-9 and TRBJ2-1; 14 positions match TRBD2. Germline CDR1 is SEHNR and CDR2 is FQNEAQ (reference sequence). Germline trimming cut 5 bases from V and 3 bases from J; bases unmatched to any gene: 12. There are 19 residues in the CDR3.